This T cell receptor (beta chain) comes out of a study of beta chain features in type 1 diabetes. Study at large: The patients were much like the healthy donors in age, gender and cell yields. The study, taken as a whole, reports: For Type 1 diabetes patients, all four CD4+ subsets carried TCRB CDR3s that were moderately but significantly shorter.

This clone was observed a few times. Antigen unknown. Every isolated RNA sample was fully reverse transcribed, so sequencing captured expressed TCRB transcripts. Measured with immunoSEQ multiplex PCR; TCRdb has only the in-frame clones, and not every one. The sample gives roughly 330,000 clones, roughly 14% of which show up once; approximately 0.016% is in the top ten. The CDR3 totals 18 residues. J lost 4 bases, V lost 3 bases, and 12 bases had no gene match. The germline CDR1 and CDR2 sequences are LGHNA and YSLEER. This clonotype was obtained from a young woman with type 1 diabetes. The source material was naive CD4+ T cells from blood. The chain is built from TRBV4-3 and TRBJ2-3; 11 nucleotides agree with TRBD2. The CDR3 bases are TGCGCCAGCAGCCAGGGTCGGATAGCGGGAGGGTTGGCAGATACGCAGTATTTT. The encoded protein is CASSQGRIAGGLADTQYF.